The 21 T cell receptor beta chains given below trace back to one sample, sequenced in a study of T-cell reconstitution after alpha-beta-depleted transplantation in children. TCRbeta library preparation incorporated unique molecular identifiers. TCRdb called the PCR reads again in MiXCR, with one record for every CDR3 protein. The sample lists fewer than 550,000 distinct CDR3 sequences; about 10% were seen once. This sample comprised PBMCs, obtained before TCRalphabeta/CD19-depleted stem cell transplant. Receptors were obtained from a child aged 2-15 years with inherited bone marrow failure, due to receive a stem cell transplant.

To note about this clonotype: Possible read error: a much larger clone is one base away. J is TRBJ1-2 and V is TRBV11-1; D is ambiguous. Trimming pared 5 bases from V and 8 bases from J, leaving 18 bases between. The CDR3 spans 14 residues. Germline CDR1 is SGHAT and CDR2 is FQDESV (reference sequence). CDR3 nucleotide sequence: TGTGCCAGCAGCGCTCGGGAGATCCCTAGGGGCTACACCTTC. Protein: CASSAREIPRGYTF.

This clonotype was detected a few times. This chain connects TRBV9 to TRBJ2-1; tentatively, D is TRBD1 (5 bases). The germline V gene has CDR1 SGDLS and CDR2 YYNGEE. The CDR3 has 15 residues. V lost 0 bases and J 4 bases, leaving 11 bases between the germline ends. The CDR3 sequence: CASSVAGAPYNEQFF. DNA of the CDR3: TGTGCCAGCAGCGTAGCTGGGGCACCGTACAATGAGCAGTTCTTC.

The sample holds many counts of this clonotype. The chain links TRBV12-3 or TRBV12-4 to TRBJ2-1; D ambiguous. With 1 base removed from V and 13 bases from J, the gap between germline ends came to 11 bases. The CDR3 consists of 12 residues. CDR3 residues: CASSLGVSKQFF. For the CDR3, the DNA is TGTGCCAGCAGTTTAGGGGTTAGCAAACAGTTCTTC.

This clonotype was detected many times. The CDR3 here is CAISEIMDWDNSPLHF. The CDR3 bases are TGTGCCATCAGCGAGATTATGGACTGGGATAATTCACCCCTCCACTTT. This chain links TRBV10-3 with TRBJ1-6; D gene uncertain. This CDR3 spans 16 amino acids. V lost 6 bases and J 5 bases, leaving 17 bases between the germline ends. Germline V lookup: CDR1 ENHRY, CDR2 SYGVKD.

The J gene is TRBJ2-3, the V gene TRBV7-2; D perhaps matches TRBD2 (5 bases). The V end lost 1 base, the J end lost 1 base, and 12 bases lay between the germline ends. Germline CDR1 is SGHTA and CDR2 is FQGNSA. The CDR3 runs to 16 residues. Here the CDR3 reads CASSLVSVGGTDTQYF. The DNA of the CDR3 is TGTGCCAGCAGCTTAGTGTCTGTGGGAGGCACAGATACGCAGTATTTT.

The table lists this clonotype with many counts. At one end, the junction sequence differs from germline, possibly due to a read error. The gene calls are TRBV10-2 and TRBJ2-3; D tentatively reads TRBD1 or TRBD2 (5 bases each). The germline V gene encodes CDR1 WSHSY and CDR2 SAAADI. The CDR3 length is 14 residues. The chain's CDR3 is CASSLGEDPDTQYF. DNA of the CDR3: TGCGCAAGCAGTCTGGGGGAAGATCCAGATACGCAGTATTTT.

This clonotype was found many times. V and J are TRBV5-1 and TRBJ2-5, with 12 bases lining up with TRBD2. Germline trimming cut 4 bases from V and 5 bases from J; bases unmatched to any gene: 6. Per germline, CDR1 SGHRS and CDR2 YFSETQ. This CDR3 is built from 15 residues. The CDR3 protein is CASSTGLAGLETQYF. CDR3 bases: TGCGCCAGCAGCACCGGACTAGCGGGACTCGAGACCCAGTACTTC.

This clonotype was found many times. The chain uses TRBV4-3 and TRBJ2-1; 7 bases match TRBD2. V shed 2 bases, J shed 4 bases, and the junction held 8 bases outside the gene matches. The length of the CDR3 is 16 residues. CDR1 is LGHNA and CDR2 is YSLEER in the germline V gene. The chain's CDR3 is CASSQMTSRTYNEQFF. DNA of the CDR3: TGCGCCAGCAGCCAAATGACTAGCCGTACGTACAATGAGCAGTTCTTC.

The rearrangement joins TRBV5-6 to TRBJ2-1; a weak D match, TRBD2 (5 bases). CDR3 length: 13 residues. Germline V CDR1 and CDR2: SGHDT, YYEEEE. V shed 4 bases and J shed 8 bases, with 13 bases lying between them. CDR3 in DNA: TGTGCCAGCAGCCGAGCGGTATTCCATGAGCAGTTCTTC. Translation gives CASSRAVFHEQFF.

This clonotype appeared many times. This chain links TRBV29-1 with TRBJ2-2; the D gene is possibly TRBD1 (6 bases). The V end lost 5 bases, the J end lost 3 bases, and 10 bases lay between the germline ends. Germline CDR1 and CDR2: SQVTM and ANQGSEA. The CDR3 runs 13 residues. The CDR3 DNA is TGCAGCGTTTCCGGACAGTACACCGGGGAGCTGTTTTTT. This encodes CSVSGQYTGELFF.

This clonotype was seen repeatedly, ten times or more. This chain links TRBV5-1 with TRBJ2-5; 8 bases are a match to TRBD2. Germline V gene data show CDR1 as SGHRS and CDR2 as YFSETQ. CDR3 size: 15 residues. V was pared by 5 bases and J by 2 bases, with 8 bases of the junction left unmatched. The CDR3 region has the DNA TGCGCCAGCAGTCTACTAGCGGAGCTACAAGAGACCCAGTACTTC. Translating it yields CASSLLAELQETQYF. Looking up the rest from reference TRBV5-1 and TRBJ2-5 gives the full variable domain: KAGVTQTPRYLIKTRGQQVTLSCSPISGHRSVSWYQQTPGQGLQFLFEYFSETQRNKGNFPGRFSGRQFSNSRSEMNVSTLELGDSALYLCASSLLAELQETQYFGPGTRLLVL.

This clonotype was picked up one time. This chain links TRBV7-7 with TRBJ2-1, with D tentatively TRBD2 (5 bases). CDR1 is SSHAT and CDR2 is FNYEAQ in the germline V gene (reference sequence). V lost 5 bases and J lost 7, with 12 bases in between. The CDR3 contains 13 residues. As DNA, the CDR3 is TGTGCCAGCAGCCCAGAACTAGGGAATGAGCAGTTCTTC. Its translation is CASSPELGNEQFF. Complete variable domain (other parts from reference TRBV7-7 and TRBJ2-1): GAGVSQSPRYKVTKRGQDVTLRCDPISSHATLYWYQQALGQGPEFLTYFNYEAQPDKSGLPSDRFSAERPEGSISTLTIQRTEQRDSAMYRCASSPELGNEQFFGPGTRLTVL.

Remarks on this clonotype: Since a much larger clone is just one base distant, this may be a read error. V usage is TRBV2 and J usage is TRBJ1-1; unclear D gene. Trimming removed 11 bases from V and 0 bases from J, with 13 bases in between. There are 13 residues in the CDR3. The V gene's germline CDR1 is SNHLY and CDR2 FYNNEI. CDR3 protein: CACFLGLNTEAFF. As DNA, the CDR3 is TGTGCCTGCTTTTTGGGTTTGAACACTGAAGCTTTCTTT. Together with reference TRBV2 and TRBJ1-1, the CDR3 gives the full variable domain: EPEVTQTPSHQVTQMGQEVILRCVPISNHLYFYWYRQILGQKVEFLVSFYNNEISEKSEIFDDQFSVERPDGSNFTLKIRSTKLEDSAMYFCACFLGLNTEAFFGQGTRLTVV.

This clonotype was counted many times. The genes are TRBV6-5 and TRBJ2-5; tentatively, D is TRBD1 or TRBD2 (5 bases each). V shed 0 bases and J shed 1 base, with 12 bases lying between them. The CDR3 sequence is 16 residues long. Germline CDR1 reads MNHEY; CDR2 reads SVGAGI. CDR3 coding DNA: TGTGCCAGCAGTTACTCCAGGGAGTTAGGCCAAGAGACCCAGTACTTC. Its translation: CASSYSRELGQETQYF.

The chain combines TRBV12-3 or TRBV12-4 with TRBJ2-7; 7 bases are shared with TRBD2. V shed 6 bases and J 4 bases; nucleotides not matched to a gene: 6. The CDR3 is 13 residues long. The CDR3 DNA follows: TGTGCCAGCAGCCCCCTCGGGGGGTACGAGCAGTACTTC. As protein: CASSPLGGYEQYF.

This clonotype was detected only a few times. The chain has TRBV2 and TRBJ2-7; TRBD2 matches at 9 bases. CDR1 SNHLY and CDR2 FYNNEI come from the germline V gene. CDR3 length equals 16 residues. V shed 0 bases and J 3 bases; nucleotides not matched to a gene: 6. CDR3: CASSEARLAGNYEQYF. CDR3 nucleotide sequence: TGTGCCAGCAGTGAAGCCCGCCTAGCGGGGAACTACGAGCAGTACTTC. The variable domain in full, completed from reference TRBV2 and TRBJ2-7, reads EPEVTQTPSHQVTQMGQEVILRCVPISNHLYFYWYRQILGQKVEFLVSFYNNEISEKSEIFDDQFSVERPDGSNFTLKIRSTKLEDSAMYFCASSEARLAGNYEQYFGPGTRLTVT.

This clonotype was observed a few times. The chain recombines TRBV29-1 with TRBJ2-7; 10 nucleotides line up with TRBD1. V was clipped by 3 bases and J by 5 bases; unmatched bases: 4. The CDR3 is 13 amino acids. Germline-derived CDR1 and CDR2 are SQVTM and ANQGSEA. CDR3 bases: TGCAGCGTTGATACGGGACAGGGGAACGAGCAGTACTTC. Translated: CSVDTGQGNEQYF.

The genes are TRBV5-4 and TRBJ1-2, with 7 bases lining up with TRBD1. Trimming at V came to 0 bases and at J to 14 bases, leaving 7 bases not matched to a gene. Germline V gene lookup returns CDR1 SGHNT and CDR2 YYREEE (reference sequence). There are 12 residues in the CDR3. This chain's CDR3 is CASSLGPQGWTF. CDR3 in DNA: TGTGCCAGCAGCTTGGGCCCACAGGGGTGGACCTTC.

In its sample, this clonotype was seen many times. This rearrangement joins TRBV7-9 to TRBJ1-4, with D unresolved. The germline CDR1 and CDR2 sequences are SEHNR and FQNEAQ (reference sequence). V dropped 6 bases and J dropped 7 bases, with 18 bases sitting between them. The CDR3 sequence is 15 residues long. CDR3 coding DNA: TGTGCCAGCAGGCCAGCCGCCTCCGAGGCTGAAAAACTGTTTTTT. As protein: CASRPAASEAEKLFF. The full variable domain, with the rest looked up from reference TRBV7-9 and TRBJ1-4, is DTGVSQNPRHKITKRGQNVTFRCDPISEHNRLYWYRQTLGQGPEFLTYFQNEAQLEKSRLLSDRFSAERPKGSFSTLEIQRTEQGDSAMYLCASRPAASEAEKLFFGSGTQLSVL.

This clonotype was detected many times. This chain joins TRBV5-1 and TRBJ2-2; D tentatively fits TRBD1 or TRBD2 (5 bases each). V was shortened by 3 bases and J by 5 bases, with 14 bases between the two germline ends. The CDR3 runs to 15 residues. Per germline, CDR1 SGHRS and CDR2 YFSETQ. The DNA of the CDR3 is TGCGCCAGCAGCTCCGGGACGCTTGGGACCGGGGAGCTGTTTTTT. It specifies CASSSGTLGTGELFF. Filled out from reference TRBV5-1 and TRBJ2-2, the complete variable domain reads KAGVTQTPRYLIKTRGQQVTLSCSPISGHRSVSWYQQTPGQGLQFLFEYFSETQRNKGNFPGRFSGRQFSNSRSEMNVSTLELGDSALYLCASSSGTLGTGELFFGEGSRLTVL.

This clonotype showed up many times. The chain couples TRBV11-2 to TRBJ2-3; no clear D. CDR3 size: 13 residues. Deletions cut 5 bases from V and 8 bases from J, with 14 bases between. From germline, CDR1 is SGHAT and CDR2 FQNNGV. CDR3 nucleotide sequence: TGTGCCAGCAGCCCACGAGCGTATGGTACGCAGTATTTT. This codes for CASSPRAYGTQYF.